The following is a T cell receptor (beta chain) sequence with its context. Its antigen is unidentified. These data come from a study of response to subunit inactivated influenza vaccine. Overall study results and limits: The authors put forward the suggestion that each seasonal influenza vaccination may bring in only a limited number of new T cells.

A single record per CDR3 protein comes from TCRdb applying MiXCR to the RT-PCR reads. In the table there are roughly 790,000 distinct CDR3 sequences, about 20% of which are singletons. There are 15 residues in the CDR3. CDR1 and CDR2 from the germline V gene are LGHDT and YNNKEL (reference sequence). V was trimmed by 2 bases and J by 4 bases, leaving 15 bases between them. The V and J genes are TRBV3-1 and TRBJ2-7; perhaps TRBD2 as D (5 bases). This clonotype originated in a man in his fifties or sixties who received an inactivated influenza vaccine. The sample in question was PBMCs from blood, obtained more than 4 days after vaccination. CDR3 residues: CASSQSSRANYEQYF. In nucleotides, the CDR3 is TGTGCCAGCAGCCAATCTAGCCGGGCCAATTACGAGCAGTACTTC.